Below, one TCR beta chain is given with its context. TCRdb's table, derived via immunoSEQ multiplex PCR, lists solely in-frame clones and lacks some. Of fewer than 2.5 million clones listed, roughly 93% are singletons. The record originates from a study of shared clonotypes between healthy human individuals. The V gene's germline CDR1 is MNHEY and CDR2 SVGAGI. Germline trimming cut 6 bases from V and 7 bases from J; bases unmatched to any gene: 6. The CDR3 is 13 residues long. The sequence was collected from a man aged 18 to 29 in good health. Some clones in this sample may be carry-over from other donors' samples. The material sequenced was naive CD4+ T cells from PBMCs. Subset in this sample: CD45RA+ positively selected. This sequence joins TRBV6-5 and TRBJ2-1, with 7 nucleotides matching TRBD2. The CDR3 loop reads CASRPRLANEQFF. Written as DNA, the CDR3 is TGTGCCAGCAGACCTAGACTAGCAAATGAGCAGTTCTTC.